This T cell receptor (beta chain) originates from a study of OX40 agonist ivuxolimab in advanced cancers. At the level of the study: Patients with prior anti-PD-1, anti-PD-L1 or anti-CTLA-4 therapy were eligible; about 41% had some.

The ends were cut back, 7 bases at V and 6 bases at J, with 13 bases in the middle. Germline values: CDR1 MNHEY, CDR2 SMNVEV (reference sequence). This CDR3 is 13 amino acids long. Regarding this clone: Its specificity is unknown.

Whole-study results and caveats: Averaged across samples, CD8+ T cells carried more expanded clones than CD4+ did.

Data came from immunoSEQ multiplex PCR; TCRdb stores just in-frame clones and leaves some out. Counted here are roughly 34,000 clones, around four fifths occurring once; the ten biggest clones make up less than 25%. This TCR derives from an adult with an advanced solid tumor such as melanoma, head and neck, liver or kidney cancer. The input for sequencing was CD4+ or CD8+ T cells sorted from blood, taken in a trial of the OX40 agonist ivuxolimab. The chain carries TRBV27 and TRBJ2-1; unclear D gene. The CDR3 sequence is CASISQTGNEQFF. CDR3 DNA sequence: TGTGCCAGCATCTCACAGACTGGCAATGAGCAGTTCTTC.